This T cell receptor beta chain was found in a study of T cells in Graves' hyperthyroidism and ophthalmopathy. TCR beta CDR3 sequences were amplified from RNA transcripts. HTBI primers drove first-round RT-PCR of the TCR CDR3. In TCRdb, the multiplex PCR reads were re-called with MiXCR into one record per CDR3 protein. The sample yields 620,000 or so distinct CDR3 sequences, about 14% seen once. This clonotype showed up many times. The CDR3 runs to 14 residues. Germline V gene lookup returns CDR1 LGHNT and CDR2 FRNRAP. The germline V and J ends were trimmed by 7 bases and 1 base, with 13 bases remaining between them. For the diagnoses, clinical symptoms, serum thyroxine and TRAb, thyroid ultrasound and orbital computed tomography were used.

Material: blood. This TCR derives from a woman aged 50 to 65 with Graves' ophthalmopathy. The rearrangement uses TRBV12-5 and TRBJ1-1, with D possibly TRBD1 on 6 matching bases. Written as DNA, the CDR3 is TGTGCTAGTGCCCTAACAGGGAGGAACACTGAAGCTTTCTTT. Its protein product is CASALTGRNTEAFF.